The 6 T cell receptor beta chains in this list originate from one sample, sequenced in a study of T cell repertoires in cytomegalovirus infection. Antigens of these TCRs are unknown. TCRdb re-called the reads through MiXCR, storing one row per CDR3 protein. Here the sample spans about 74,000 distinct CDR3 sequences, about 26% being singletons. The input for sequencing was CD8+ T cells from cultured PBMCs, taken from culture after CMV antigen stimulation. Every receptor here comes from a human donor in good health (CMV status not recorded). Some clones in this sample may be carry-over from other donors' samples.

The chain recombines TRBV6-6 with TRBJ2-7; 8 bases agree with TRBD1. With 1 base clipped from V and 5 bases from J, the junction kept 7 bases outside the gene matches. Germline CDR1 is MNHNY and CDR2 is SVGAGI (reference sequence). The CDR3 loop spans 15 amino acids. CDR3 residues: CASSYFETGAHEQYF. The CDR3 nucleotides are TGTGCCAGCAGTTACTTCGAGACAGGGGCCCACGAGCAGTACTTC.

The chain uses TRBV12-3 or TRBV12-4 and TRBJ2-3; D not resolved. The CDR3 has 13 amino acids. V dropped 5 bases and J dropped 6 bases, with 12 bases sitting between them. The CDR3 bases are TGTGCCAGCAGTATCGGACCGCTGGATACGCAGTATTTT. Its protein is CASSIGPLDTQYF.

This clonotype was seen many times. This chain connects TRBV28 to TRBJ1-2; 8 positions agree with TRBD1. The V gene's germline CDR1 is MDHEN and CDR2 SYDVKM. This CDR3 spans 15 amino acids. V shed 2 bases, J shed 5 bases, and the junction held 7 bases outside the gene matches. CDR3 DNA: TGTGCCAGCAGTTTACTCACAGGGGGGGAATATGGCTACACCTTC. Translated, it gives CASSLLTGGEYGYTF.

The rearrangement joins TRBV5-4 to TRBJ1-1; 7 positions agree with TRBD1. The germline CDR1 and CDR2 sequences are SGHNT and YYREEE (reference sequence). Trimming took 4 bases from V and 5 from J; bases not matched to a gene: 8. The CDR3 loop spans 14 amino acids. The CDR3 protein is CASSPQGGWTEAFF. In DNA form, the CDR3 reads TGTGCCAGCAGCCCGCAAGGGGGCTGGACTGAAGCTTTCTTT.

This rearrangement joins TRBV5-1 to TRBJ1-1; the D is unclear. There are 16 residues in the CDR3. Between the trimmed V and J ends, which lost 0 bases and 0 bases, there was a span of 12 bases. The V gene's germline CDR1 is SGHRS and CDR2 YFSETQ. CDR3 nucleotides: TGCGCCAGCAGCTTGGTGGCAGGCGGGATGAACACTGAAGCTTTCTTT. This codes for CASSLVAGGMNTEAFF.

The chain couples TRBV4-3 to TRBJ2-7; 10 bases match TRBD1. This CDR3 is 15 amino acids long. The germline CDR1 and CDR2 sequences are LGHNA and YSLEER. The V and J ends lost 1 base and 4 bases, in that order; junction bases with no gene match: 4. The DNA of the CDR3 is TGCGCCAGCAGCCAAGGGGGGACAGGGGTTTACGAGCAGTACTTC. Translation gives CASSQGGTGVYEQYF.